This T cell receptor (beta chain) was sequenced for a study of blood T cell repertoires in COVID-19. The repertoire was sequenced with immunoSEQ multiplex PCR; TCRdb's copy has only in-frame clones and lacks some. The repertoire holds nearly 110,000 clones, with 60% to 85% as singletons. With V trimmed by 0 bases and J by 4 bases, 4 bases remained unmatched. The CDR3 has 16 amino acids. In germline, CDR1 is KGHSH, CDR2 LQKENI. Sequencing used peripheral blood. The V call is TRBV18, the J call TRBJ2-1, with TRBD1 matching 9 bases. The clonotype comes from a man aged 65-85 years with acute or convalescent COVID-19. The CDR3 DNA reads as TGTGCCAGCTCACCACCCCAACAGGGGGCTTACAATGAGCAGTTCTTC. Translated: CASSPPQQGAYNEQFF.